The rows below give T cell receptor beta chains drawn from one sample of a study of shared T cell receptors in the human thymus. Repertoires were generated with immunoSEQ multiplex PCR, while TCRdb's copy carries only in-frame clones and drops some. The table includes approximately 760,000 clones, 80% to 90% detected once. These records were also assigned to another study, of human thymus T cells.

The sequenced sample was thymocytes. The origin of the receptors is a girl under two years old with a congenital heart defect. CDR3s include the opening cysteine and the closing phenylalanine or tryptophan. D genes are given only for firm matches. Size is omitted from some rows. Given values are once, few, many or a class for expanded clones.

TRBJ1-4 TRBD1 . 17 TRBV5-6 TGTGCCAGCAGCTTTTTTACAGGGGGTGGAACTAATGAAAAACTGTTTTTT CASSFFTGGGTNEKLFF
TRBJ1-1 TRBD1 . 16 TRBV27 TGTGCCAGCCGATCTTTATTAACAGGGGAGAACACTGAAGCTTTCTTT CASRSLLTGENTEAFF
TRBJ2-3 TRBD1 . 15 TRBV5-4 TGTGCCAGCAGCCCTGGACAGGCGAGCACAGATACGCAGTATTTT CASSPGQASTDTQYF
TRBJ2-7 . once 16 TRBV5-4 TGTGCCAGCAGCCGGAAGACTGATCTATTCTCCTACGAGCAGTACTTC CASSRKTDLFSYEQYF
TRBJ1-3 . . 15 TRBV5-6 TGTGCCAGCAGCATTGGGGGGATTGGGGGAAACACCATATATTTT CASSIGGIGGNTIYF
TRBJ2-7 . few 15 TRBV5-1 TGCGCCAGCAGCTTGGATCGAGACACAACGGGGGAGCAGTACTTC CASSLDRDTTGEQYF
TRBJ1-2 TRBD1 . 13 TRBV10-3 TGTGCCGCTGGTTCCGGGACAGGATGGGGCTACACCTTC CAAGSGTGWGYTF
TRBJ1-5 TRBD1 . 13 TRBV7-8 TGTGCCAGCAGCTCAGACAGGGTTCAGCCCCAGCATTTT CASSSDRVQPQHF
TRBJ2-5 . . 12 TRBV29-1 TGCAGCGTTGAAATGGCTAGAGAGACCCAGTACTTC CSVEMARETQYF
TRBJ1-1 TRBD1 . 13 TRBV25-1 TGTGCCAGCATGGACAGGGGAAACACTGAAGCTTTCTTT CASMDRGNTEAFF
TRBJ2-2 . . 14 TRBV6-4 TGTGCCAGCAGCAGGGGCGGTAACACCGGGGAGCTGTTTTTT CASSRGGNTGELFF
TRBJ1-2 . . 11 TRBV19 TGTGCCAGTAATGGAGGTAGTGGCTACACCTTC CASNGGSGYTF
TRBJ2-1 . . 19 TRBV29-1 TGCAGCGCCAGAATTAGAGGGGTCGCGCGGGGTAGCTCCTACAATGAGCAGTTCTTC CSARIRGVARGSSYNEQFF
TRBJ2-3 TRBD2 . 18 TRBV4-1 TGCGCCAGCAGCCAAGATCCGAGGAATAGCGGGGGGCCAGATACGCAGTATTTT CASSQDPRNSGGPDTQYF
TRBJ1-6 TRBD1 . 14 TRBV28 TGTGCCAGCAGTTCGGACAGGGTTCCTTCACCCCTCCACTTT CASSSDRVPSPLHF
TRBJ1-5 TRBD1 once 20 TRBV28 TGTGCCAGCAGTTTACCCCCTCGGCAGGGGGATGTGAATAGCAATCAGCCCCAGCATTTT CASSLPPRQGDVNSNQPQHF